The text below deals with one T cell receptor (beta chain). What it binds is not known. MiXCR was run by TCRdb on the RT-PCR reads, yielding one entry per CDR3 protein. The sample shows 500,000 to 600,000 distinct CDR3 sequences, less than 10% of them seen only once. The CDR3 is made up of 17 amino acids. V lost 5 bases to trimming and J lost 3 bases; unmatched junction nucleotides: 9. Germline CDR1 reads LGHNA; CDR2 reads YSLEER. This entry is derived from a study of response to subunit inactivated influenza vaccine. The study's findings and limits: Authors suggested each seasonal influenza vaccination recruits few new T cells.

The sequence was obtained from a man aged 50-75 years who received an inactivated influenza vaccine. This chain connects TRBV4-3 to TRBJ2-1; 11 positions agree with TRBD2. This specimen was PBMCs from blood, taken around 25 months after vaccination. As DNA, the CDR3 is TGCGCCAGCAGCACCCGGACTAGCGGGCTGGTCTACAATGAGCAGTTCTTC. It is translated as CASSTRTSGLVYNEQFF.